The entry that follows covers one T cell receptor beta chain sequence. The target antigen is unknown. This specimen comes from a study of cytomegalovirus exposure and HLA in healthy donors. Study results and caveats: Later findings reportedly placed an Asian-associated ancestry cluster below the roughly 660-donor mean for N-insertions. The authors listed 180 or so TCR beta chains as cytomegalovirus-associated.

The PCR made use of 60 Vbeta and 13 Jbeta primers. Assay: immunoSEQ multiplex PCR; the TCRdb copy retains only in-frame clones and omits some. Altogether 120,000 to 150,000 clones are present, roughly 80% being singletons, with the ten largest covering around 3%. Germline lookup yields CDR1 LGHNA and CDR2 YSLEER. The CDR3 is 16 amino acids. Trimming took off 4 bases at V and 3 bases at J, with 18 bases between the two ends. Sequencing used PBMCs. The chain is built from TRBV4-3 and TRBJ1-1, with D perhaps TRBD1 (5 bases). The source is a man between 35 and 55 years old in good health and CMV-seropositive. In DNA form, the CDR3 reads TGCGCCAGCAGCCCCGGGGGGGGAAAGGGGCACACTGAAGCTTTCTTT. This encodes CASSPGGGKGHTEAFF.